The T cell receptor (beta chain) described here comes from a study of cytomegalovirus exposure and HLA in healthy donors. In regard to this clone: Its antigen is unknown.

Germline V lookup: CDR1 SGHTA, CDR2 FQGNSA. The CDR3 totals 15 residues. J gave up 2 bases and V 5 bases, and 7 bases lay outside the gene matches. Overall study findings and caveats: For TCR beta chains, V- and J-gene trimming was later linked to a missense DCLRE1C variant.

PCR used 60 Vbeta primers and 13 Jbeta primers. Here immunoSEQ multiplex PCR was the method, and the copy in TCRdb shows in-frame clones only, minus some. The sample has fewer than 150,000 clones. This chain links TRBV7-2 with TRBJ1-2, with 8 bases matching TRBD1. Sample: PBMCs. The receptor's source is a middle-aged man in good health and CMV-seronegative. CDR3 in amino acids: CASSAGTGDNYGYTF. CDR3 DNA: TGTGCCAGCAGCGCCGGGACAGGAGACAACTATGGCTACACCTTC.